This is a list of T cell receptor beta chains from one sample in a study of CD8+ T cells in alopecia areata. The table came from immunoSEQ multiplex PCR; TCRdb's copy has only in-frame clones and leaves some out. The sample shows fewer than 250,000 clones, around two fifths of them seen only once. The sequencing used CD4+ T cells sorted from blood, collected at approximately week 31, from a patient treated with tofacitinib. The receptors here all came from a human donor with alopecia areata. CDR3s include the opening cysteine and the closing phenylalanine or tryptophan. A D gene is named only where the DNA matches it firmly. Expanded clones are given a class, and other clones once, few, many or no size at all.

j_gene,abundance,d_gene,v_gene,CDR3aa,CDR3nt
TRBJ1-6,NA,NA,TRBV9,CASSVEQGHPLHF,TGTGCCAGCAGCGTAGAACAAGGTCATCCCCTCCACTTT
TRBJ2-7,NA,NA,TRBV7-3,CASSLIPLAGRYEQYF,TGTGCCAGCAGCTTAATCCCACTAGCTGGGAGGTACGAGCAGTACTTC
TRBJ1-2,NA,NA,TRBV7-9,CASHDRRDYGYTF,TGTGCCAGCCATGACAGGAGGGACTATGGCTACACCTTC
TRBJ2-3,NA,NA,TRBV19,CASGQGGTDTQYF,TGTGCCAGTGGTCAGGGAGGCACAGATACGCAGTATTTT
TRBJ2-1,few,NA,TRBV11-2,CASSRSQASYNEQFF,TGTGCCAGCAGCCGTTCGCAGGCCTCCTACAATGAGCAGTTCTTC
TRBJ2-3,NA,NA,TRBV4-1,CASSLPPGGADTQYF,TGCGCCAGCAGCCTACCCCCAGGCGGGGCGGATACGCAGTATTTT
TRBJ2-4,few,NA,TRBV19,CASSRKLFRDDNIQYF,TGTGCCAGTAGTCGAAAACTTTTCAGGGATGATAACATTCAGTACTTC
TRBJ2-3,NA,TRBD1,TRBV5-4,CASNTGAEADTQYF,TGTGCCAGCAATACAGGGGCGGAGGCAGATACGCAGTATTTT
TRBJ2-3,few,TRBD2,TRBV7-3,CASSSSGGTDTQYF,TGTGCCAGCAGCTCTAGCGGGGGCACAGATACGCAGTATTTT
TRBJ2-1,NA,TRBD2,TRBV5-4,CASSLVVLAGFTNEQFF,TGTGCCAGCAGCTTGGTGGTACTAGCGGGGTTTACAAATGAGCAGTTCTTC
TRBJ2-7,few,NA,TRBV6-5,CASSYTGYYEQYF,TGTGCCAGCAGTTACACGGGATACTACGAGCAGTACTTC
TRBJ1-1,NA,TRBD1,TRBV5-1,CASSLQGGTEAFF,TGCGCCAGCAGCTTGCAGGGGGGGACTGAAGCTTTCTTT
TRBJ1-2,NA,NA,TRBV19,CASGGTRPYGYTF,TGTGCCAGCGGGGGGACGCGTCCCTATGGCTACACCTTC
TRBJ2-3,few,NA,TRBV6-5,CASSIRGFTDTQYF,TGTGCCAGCAGTATCAGGGGCTTCACAGATACGCAGTATTTT
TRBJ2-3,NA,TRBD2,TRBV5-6,CASSKGLAGDTQYF,TGTGCCAGCAGCAAAGGACTAGCGGGAGATACGCAGTATTTT
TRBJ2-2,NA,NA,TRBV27,CASSLIPNTGELFF,TGTGCCAGCAGTTTAATCCCCAACACCGGGGAGCTGTTTTTT
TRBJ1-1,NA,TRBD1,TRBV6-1,CASSVNRGVGTEAFF,TGTGCCAGCAGTGTAAACAGGGGCGTCGGCACTGAAGCTTTCTTT
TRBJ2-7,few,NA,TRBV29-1,CSVGGMTYEQYF,TGCAGCGTTGGCGGGATGACCTACGAGCAGTACTTC
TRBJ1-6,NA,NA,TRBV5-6,CASSLKGGNSPLHF,TGTGCCAGCAGCTTGAAGGGAGGCAATTCACCCCTCCACTTT
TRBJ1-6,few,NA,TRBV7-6,CASSLEAGRNSPLHF,TGTGCCAGCAGCTTAGAAGCGGGCAGGAATTCACCCCTCCACTTT
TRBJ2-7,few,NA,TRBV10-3,CAISETGPDEQYF,TGTGCCATCAGTGAGACGGGGCCAGACGAGCAGTACTTC
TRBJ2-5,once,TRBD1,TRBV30,CAWGTGGLKTQYF,TGTGCCTGGGGGACAGGGGGCTTGAAGACCCAGTACTTC
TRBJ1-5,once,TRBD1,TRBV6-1,CASRAQGDQPQHF,TGTGCCAGCAGGGCCCAGGGGGATCAGCCCCAGCATTTT
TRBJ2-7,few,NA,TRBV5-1,CASSLDRGGAYEQYF,TGCGCCAGCAGCTTGGATAGGGGCGGAGCCTACGAGCAGTACTTC
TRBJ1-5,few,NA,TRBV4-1,CASSQAARGGSNQPQHF,TGCGCCAGCAGCCAAGCGGCTCGGGGGGGGAGCAATCAGCCCCAGCATTTT
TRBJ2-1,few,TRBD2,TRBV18,CASARASGEYNEQFF,TGTGCCAGCGCGCGTGCTAGCGGGGAGTACAATGAGCAGTTCTTC
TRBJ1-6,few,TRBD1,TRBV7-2,CASSLRGQGIEPLHF,TGTGCCAGCAGCCTCAGAGGACAGGGAATCGAGCCCCTCCACTTT
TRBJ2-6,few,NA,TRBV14,CASSQLTGSPGANVLTF,TGTGCCAGCAGCCAGTTAACAGGGTCTCCGGGGGCCAACGTCCTGACTTTC
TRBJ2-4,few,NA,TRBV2,CASSEEAGKMSKNIQYF,TGTGCCAGCAGTGAAGAAGCAGGAAAGATGTCCAAAAACATTCAGTACTTC
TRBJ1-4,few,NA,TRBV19,CASTGVANEKLFF,TGTGCCAGTACAGGGGTGGCTAATGAAAAACTGTTTTTT
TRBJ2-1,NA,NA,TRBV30,CAWRILTSRPYNEQFF,TGTGCCTGGAGGATCCTAACTAGTCGCCCCTACAATGAGCAGTTCTTC
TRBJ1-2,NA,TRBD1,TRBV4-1,CASSPTGQENYGYTF,TGCGCCAGCAGCCCGACGGGACAGGAAAACTATGGCTACACCTTC
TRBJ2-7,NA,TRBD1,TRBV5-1,CASRRDRSYEQYF,TGCGCCAGCCGACGGGACAGATCCTACGAGCAGTACTTC
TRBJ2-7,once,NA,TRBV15,CATSRSGEQYF,TGTGCCACCAGCAGATCGGGGGAGCAGTACTTC
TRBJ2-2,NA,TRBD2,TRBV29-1,CSARASGGQGTGELFF,TGCAGCGCCCGAGCTAGCGGGGGGCAGGGGACCGGGGAGCTGTTTTTT
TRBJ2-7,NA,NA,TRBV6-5,CASTNGVLEQYF,TGTGCCAGCACCAACGGGGTTCTGGAGCAGTACTTC
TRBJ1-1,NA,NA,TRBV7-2,CASSLSPGRNTEAFF,TGTGCCAGCAGCTTAAGCCCGGGACGGAACACTGAAGCTTTCTTT
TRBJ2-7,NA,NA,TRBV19,CASARLGLGTYEQYF,TGTGCCAGTGCGCGATTGGGGTTGGGGACCTACGAGCAGTACTTC
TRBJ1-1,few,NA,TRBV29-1,CSVEDTGGMNTEAFF,TGCAGCGTTGAAGATACTGGGGGAATGAACACTGAAGCTTTCTTT
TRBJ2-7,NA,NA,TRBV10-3,CAISESAASSYEQYF,TGTGCCATCAGTGAGTCCGCGGCCAGTTCCTACGAGCAGTACTTC
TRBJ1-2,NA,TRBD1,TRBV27,CASSSYALGQAEGGYTF,TGTGCCAGCAGTTCCTATGCCCTGGGACAGGCGGAGGGGGGCTACACCTTC
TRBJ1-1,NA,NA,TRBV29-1,CSVARGGAEAFF,TGCAGCGTGGCCCGGGGTGGAGCCGAAGCTTTCTTT
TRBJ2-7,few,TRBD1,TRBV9,CASSERIGTGSYEQYF,TGTGCCAGCAGCGAGCGTATCGGGACAGGCTCCTACGAGCAGTACTTC
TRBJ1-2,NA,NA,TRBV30,CAWSPFPSRRNYGYTF,TGTGCCTGGAGTCCTTTCCCCAGCAGGAGAAACTATGGCTACACCTTC
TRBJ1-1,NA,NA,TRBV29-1,CSVLGQSRNTEAFF,TGCAGCGTTCTTGGACAGTCCAGGAACACTGAAGCTTTCTTT
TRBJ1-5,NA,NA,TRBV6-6,CASSYEGNQPQHF,TGTGCCAGCAGTTACGAGGGGAATCAGCCCCAGCATTTT
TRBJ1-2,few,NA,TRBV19,CASSIGSGRGGYGYTF,TGTGCCAGTAGTATAGGTTCAGGGCGCGGCGGCTATGGCTACACCTTC
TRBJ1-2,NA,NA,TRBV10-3,CAISPPGGDGYTF,TGTGCCATCAGTCCGCCAGGTGGGGATGGCTACACCTTC
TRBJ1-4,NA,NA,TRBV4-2,CASSQGPGGGGEKLFF,TGTGCCAGCAGCCAAGGCCCGGGGGGCGGTGGGGAAAAACTGTTTTTT
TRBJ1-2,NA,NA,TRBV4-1,CASSQGPGGVYGYTF,TGCGCCAGCAGCCAGGGTCCGGGAGGTGTCTATGGCTACACCTTC
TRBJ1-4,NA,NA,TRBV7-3,CASSQTGTWAEKLFF,TGTGCCAGCAGCCAAACCGGGACTTGGGCTGAAAAACTGTTTTTT
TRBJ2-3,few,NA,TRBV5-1,CASHRMGTDTQYF,TGCGCCAGCCACAGGATGGGCACAGATACGCAGTATTTT
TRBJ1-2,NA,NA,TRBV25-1,CASTRGTYYGYTF,TGTGCCAGCACCCGGGGGACCTACTATGGCTACACCTTC
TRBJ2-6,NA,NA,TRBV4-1,CASSLRDTRSGANVLTF,TGCGCCAGCAGCCTCCGGGACACTCGCTCTGGGGCCAACGTCCTGACTTTC
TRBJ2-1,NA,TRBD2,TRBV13,CASSRPTSGRGNEQFF,TGTGCCAGCAGCCGTCCGACTAGCGGGAGGGGAAATGAGCAGTTCTTC
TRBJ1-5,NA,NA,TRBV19,CASQGQSVRMNQPQHF,TGTGCCAGCCAAGGACAGTCAGTTCGCATGAATCAGCCCCAGCATTTT